These 27 T cell receptor beta chains came from one sample sequenced in a study of regulatory T cells in long-lasting Graves disease. Time point defined: persistent/refractory GD, antithyroid drugs over 5 years with positive TRAb. PBMC-extracted RNA yielded the TCR library. CDR3 regions were amplified by Arm-PCR using iRepertoire HTBI primers to build TCR beta libraries. TCRdb redid the calling of the multiplex PCR reads with MiXCR, one entry per CDR3 protein. The table has roughly 300,000 distinct CDR3 sequences, around 21% seen once. Sequencing was performed on peripheral blood mononuclear cells (PBMCs), taken when the disease was refractory, from a patient treated with antithyroid drugs. These receptors were obtained from a female donor with Graves disease.

The chain is built from TRBV24-1 and TRBJ2-7, with a weak D call TRBD1 (5 bases). The V and J ends lost 4 bases and 6 bases respectively, with 12 bases between them. The germline V gene encodes CDR1 KGHDR and CDR2 SFDVKD. The CDR3 sequence is 13 residues long. The CDR3 DNA is TGTGCCACCAGTGAGGAATACAGGTCCGAGCAGTACTTC. The encoded protein is CATSEEYRSEQYF.

The chain employs TRBV7-3 and TRBJ2-7, with 9 bases matching TRBD2. The junction had 14 bases not matched to a gene; V was cut back by 2 bases and J by 0 bases. The CDR3 runs 19 residues. Germline values: CDR1 SGHTA, CDR2 FQGTGA. DNA of the CDR3: TGTGCCAGCAGCTTACCTACCCACCGACTAGCGGCCAGCTCCTACGAGCAGTACTTC. This sequence encodes CASSLPTHRLAASSYEQYF.

This clonotype was counted ten times or more. The rearrangement links TRBV7-8 to TRBJ1-5, with D maybe TRBD1 (5 bases). Trimming cost V 3 bases and J 3 bases, with 9 bases left between them. The CDR3 is 14 residues long. Germline V gene lookup returns CDR1 SGHVS and CDR2 FQNEAQ. This CDR3 reads CASSFSGNNQPQHF. The CDR3 bases are TGTGCCAGCAGCTTCTCAGGGAACAATCAGCCCCAGCATTTT.

This clonotype turned up a few times. The J gene is TRBJ2-1, the V gene TRBV3-1; D is unresolved. V was cut by 2 bases and J by 5 bases, with 10 bases left in between. The CDR3 is 14 amino acids. Germline CDR1 is LGHDT and CDR2 is YNNKEL (reference sequence). This CDR3 reads CASSQSRVNNEQFF. Here the CDR3 DNA reads TGTGCCAGCAGCCAATCTCGAGTAAACAATGAGCAGTTCTTC.

At least ten counts were recorded for this clonotype. The V call is TRBV20-1, the J call TRBJ2-5; 7 bases fit TRBD1. The CDR3 has 13 residues. J lost 1 base, V lost 8 bases, and 7 bases had no gene match. Germline V gene lookup returns CDR1 DFQATT and CDR2 SNEGSKA (reference sequence). CDR3 sequence (DNA): TGCAGTACTAAATACAGGGGCCAAGAGACCCAGTACTTC. Translated: CSTKYRGQETQYF.

The sample holds many counts of this clonotype. The chain couples TRBV6-1 to TRBJ2-1, with 12 bases aligning to TRBD2. Germline assignment: CDR1 MNHNS and CDR2 SASEGT. V shed 4 bases and J 6 bases; nucleotides not matched to a gene: 4. CDR3 size: 15 residues. In DNA, the CDR3 is TGTGCCAGCAGTGGCCAGACTAGCGGGGGCAATGAGCAGTTCTTC. Protein: CASSGQTSGGNEQFF.

The chain carries TRBV29-1 and TRBJ2-3, with 9 bases lining up with TRBD1. The CDR3 totals 17 residues. Per germline, CDR1 SQVTM and CDR2 ANQGSEA. J lost 6 bases, V lost 6 bases, and 19 bases had no gene match. The CDR3: CSVAWVGWDRDTDTQYF. In DNA form, the CDR3 reads TGCAGCGTCGCCTGGGTCGGTTGGGACAGGGACACGGATACGCAGTATTTT.

This clonotype was detected ten times or more. In DNA, the CDR3 is TGTGCCAGCAGTAAGACAGTTCTGAACACTGAAGCTTTCTTT. This translates into CASSKTVLNTEAFF. The chain has TRBV6-1 and TRBJ1-1, with D possibly TRBD1 on 5 matching bases. Germline V gene sequence: CDR1 MNHNS, CDR2 SASEGT. Deletions cut 5 bases from V and 0 bases from J, with 10 bases between. The CDR3 has 14 amino acids.

The chain recombines TRBV19 with TRBJ1-1; D is possibly TRBD1 (6 bases). Looked up from germline, CDR1 is LNHDA and CDR2 is SQIVND (reference sequence). The CDR3 has 15 amino acids. The ends were cut back, 3 bases at V and 3 bases at J, with 14 bases in the middle. CDR3 residues: CASSILGGRDTEAFF. The CDR3 bases are TGTGCCAGTAGTATTCTTGGGGGGCGAGACACTGAAGCTTTCTTT.

Many counts were recorded for this clonotype. The chain joins TRBV15 to TRBJ2-4; 8 positions agree with TRBD2. V was clipped by 4 bases and J by 9 bases; unmatched bases: 5. Germline V gene sequence: CDR1 LNHNV, CDR2 YYDKDF (reference sequence). CDR3 length: 13 residues. For the CDR3, the DNA is TGTGCCACCAGCACGAAGAGCGGGAGCATTCAGTACTTC. This sequence encodes CATSTKSGSIQYF.

Regarding this clonotype: Since a much larger clone is just one base distant, this may be a read error. The chain links TRBV6-2 or TRBV6-3 to TRBJ1-1; 7 nucleotides match TRBD1. Germline loops: CDR1 MNHEY, CDR2 SVGEGT. The CDR3 covers 14 residues. V shed 9 bases, J shed 1 base, and the junction held 8 bases outside the gene matches. The CDR3 nucleotides are TGTGCCAGTAGGACCGGGACAGAGAACACTGAAGCTTTCTTT. Translated: CASRTGTENTEAFF.

Only a few counts were recorded for this clonotype. CDR3 in DNA: TGTGCCAGCAGCTTAGCGAACGCGGGGAACACTGAAGCTTTCTTT. As protein: CASSLANAGNTEAFF. The chain links TRBV7-9 to TRBJ1-1; D call uncertain. The V end lost 0 bases, the J end lost 1 base, and 9 bases lay between the germline ends. This CDR3 spans 15 amino acids. CDR1 is SEHNR, CDR2 FQNEAQ, per germline (reference sequence). Based on the CDR3 plus reference TRBV7-9 and TRBJ1-1, the full variable domain is DTGVSQNPRHKITKRGQNVTFRCDPISEHNRLYWYRQTLGQGPEFLTYFQNEAQLEKSRLLSDRFSAERPKGSFSTLEIQRTEQGDSAMYLCASSLANAGNTEAFFGQGTRLTVV.

DNA of the CDR3: TGCAGTGCTAGAGATCAGAACACTGAAGCTTTCTTT. Protein sequence: CSARDQNTEAFF. The V and J genes are TRBV20-1 and TRBJ1-1; D is unclear. This CDR3 is 12 amino acids long. CDR1 is DFQATT, CDR2 SNEGSKA, per germline (reference sequence). The V and J ends lost 0 bases and 1 base respectively, with 3 bases between them.

The chain links TRBV11-3 to TRBJ2-2; perhaps TRBD2 as D (6 bases). The germline V gene encodes CDR1 SGHNT and CDR2 YENEEA. Trimming removed 0 bases from V and 5 bases from J, with 13 bases in between. The CDR3 spans 16 residues. CDR3 loop: CASSLEGGIGTGELFF. The DNA for the CDR3 is TGTGCCAGCAGCTTAGAAGGCGGGATTGGGACCGGGGAGCTGTTTTTT.

This clonotype has just a few counts. The gene calls are TRBV6-1 and TRBJ1-2; maybe TRBD1 (5 bases). Germline-derived CDR1 and CDR2 are MNHNS and SASEGT. The CDR3 totals 14 residues. V was cut by 7 bases and J by 2 bases, with 14 bases left in between. The CDR3 sequence is CASTRGGTNYGYTF. Written as DNA, the CDR3 is TGTGCCAGCACCCGCGGCGGGACGAACTATGGCTACACCTTC.

The genes are TRBV7-9 and TRBJ1-5; TRBD1 aligns across 9 bases. Germline values: CDR1 SEHNR, CDR2 FQNEAQ (reference sequence). There are 17 residues in the CDR3. Losses at the gene ends were 1 base for V and 1 base for J; bases not matched to a gene: 5. The CDR3 loop is CASSLVRTGVSNQPQHF. The CDR3 DNA is TGTGCCAGCAGCTTAGTAAGGACAGGGGTGAGCAATCAGCCCCAGCATTTT.

This clonotype was seen ten or more times. This sequence joins TRBV28 and TRBJ1-2; 7 bases match TRBD1. The CDR3 totals 13 residues. From germline, CDR1 is MDHEN and CDR2 SYDVKM. The trim removed 3 bases at V and 2 bases at J, leaving 0 bases unmatched. CDR3 protein: CASSLGQNYGYTF. The CDR3, as DNA: TGTGCCAGCAGTTTGGGACAGAACTATGGCTACACCTTC.

The sample holds a few counts of this clonotype. The genes are TRBV7-9 and TRBJ1-4; 7 bases align to TRBD1. CDR3 size: 12 residues. J lost 8 bases, V lost 10 bases, and 7 bases had no gene match. Per the germline V gene, CDR1 is SEHNR and CDR2 is FQNEAQ (reference sequence). The CDR3 coding sequence is TGTGCCATTGACAGGGATCGCGAAAAACTGTTTTTT. As protein: CAIDRDREKLFF.

There are a few counts of this clonotype. The genes are TRBV7-6 and TRBJ2-2; 14 positions agree with TRBD2. In germline, CDR1 is SGHVS, CDR2 FNYEAQ. CDR3 length equals 16 residues. The junction had 10 bases not matched to a gene; V was cut back by 8 bases and J by 8 bases. CDR3 nucleotide sequence: TGTGCCAGCCGGGGACTAGCGGGAGCCGGAAAAGGGGAGCTGTTTTTT. Translating gives CASRGLAGAGKGELFF.

Many counts were recorded for this clonotype. The chain is built from TRBV2 and TRBJ2-6; D remains ambiguous. Germline lookup yields CDR1 SNHLY and CDR2 FYNNEI. The V end lost 6 bases, the J end lost 0 bases, and 12 bases lay between the germline ends. The CDR3 runs 16 residues. CDR3 residues: CASRRALSSGANVLTF. The CDR3 nucleotides are TGTGCCAGCAGACGCGCCCTTAGCTCTGGGGCCAACGTCCTGACTTTC.

This clonotype was seen many times. The rearrangement joins TRBV6-1 to TRBJ2-2; TRBD2 agrees at 7 bases. Germline V CDR1 and CDR2: MNHNS, SASEGT. Trimming took 9 bases from V and 5 from J; bases not matched to a gene: 9. The CDR3 contains 14 residues. CDR3 sequence: CASHGELATGELFF. The CDR3 DNA reads TGTGCCAGTCACGGGGAACTAGCGACCGGGGAGCTGTTTTTT.

In this sample, this clonotype turned up a few times. The V and J genes are TRBV19 and TRBJ1-5; D is possibly TRBD1 (6 bases). Germline V gene sequence: CDR1 LNHDA, CDR2 SQIVND (reference sequence). The CDR3 contains 14 residues. V lost 3 bases to trimming and J lost 4 bases, with 10 bases between them. CDR3 coding DNA: TGTGCCAGTAGTATGGGGGGGCCGAATCAGCCCCAGCATTTT. Its protein is CASSMGGPNQPQHF.

This clonotype was detected many times. The chain's CDR3 is CASSQAGQLSYEQYF. Written as DNA, the CDR3 is TGTGCCAGCAGCCAAGCTGGACAGCTTTCCTACGAGCAGTACTTC. The V and J genes are TRBV3-1 and TRBJ2-7, with D maybe TRBD1 (6 bases). The CDR3 consists of 15 residues. The germline V and J ends were trimmed by 1 base and 1 base, with 11 bases remaining between them. Germline V gives CDR1 LGHDT, CDR2 YNNKEL (reference sequence).

This clonotype was seen only a few times. The chain couples TRBV6-2 or TRBV6-3 to TRBJ1-1; D not resolved. Germline V gives CDR1 MNHEY, CDR2 SVGEGT. The CDR3 totals 12 residues. The V and J ends lost 6 bases and 7 bases respectively, with 12 bases between them. The CDR3 region has the DNA TGTGCCAGCAGAGATAACTCCTATGAAGCTTTCTTT. As protein: CASRDNSYEAFF.

In this sample, this clonotype turned up many times. The genes are TRBV28 and TRBJ2-6; TRBD1 is a possible D gene (6 bases). Trimming cost V 7 bases and J 0 bases, with 13 bases left between them. The CDR3 consists of 16 residues. CDR1 is MDHEN, CDR2 SYDVKM, per germline. CDR3 residues: CASKRTDSSGANVLTF. The CDR3 DNA reads TGTGCCAGCAAACGGACAGACTCCTCTGGGGCCAACGTCCTGACTTTC.

This rearrangement joins TRBV6-1 to TRBJ2-2, with 9 bases that match TRBD2. Germline values: CDR1 MNHNS, CDR2 SASEGT. After removal of 6 bases from V and 4 bases from J, the junction contained 9 bases not matched to a gene. The CDR3 contains 16 residues. CDR3 loop: CASRPFSGSGTGELFF. The CDR3 region has the DNA TGTGCCAGCAGACCTTTTAGCGGGAGTGGCACCGGGGAGCTGTTTTTT.

The rearrangement joins TRBV5-5 to TRBJ2-2; maybe TRBD2 (5 bases). CDR1 is SGHKS, CDR2 YYEKEE, per germline (reference sequence). Trimming cost V 4 bases and J 7 bases, with 14 bases left between them. The CDR3 totals 14 residues. The CDR3 coding sequence is TGTGCCAGCAGCAGACGGGAATCCGGCGGGGAGCTGTTTTTT. It codes for CASSRRESGGELFF.